One sample yielded the 30 T cell receptor beta chains listed below, sequenced in a study of OX40 agonist ivuxolimab in advanced cancers. Using immunoSEQ multiplex PCR, the repertoire was profiled, and TCRdb retains in-frame clones only, with some absent. This table holds about 71,000 clones, 85% to 90% found once. The sequences come from CD4+ or CD8+ T cells sorted from blood, collected in a trial of the OX40 agonist ivuxolimab. These receptors originate from an adult with an advanced solid tumor such as melanoma, head and neck, liver or kidney cancer.

The chain recombines TRBV28 with TRBJ1-4, with D possibly TRBD1 on 5 matching bases. Germline loops: CDR1 MDHEN, CDR2 SYDVKM. The CDR3 runs to 14 residues. The ends were cut back, 5 bases at V and 10 bases at J, with 17 bases in the middle. CDR3 nucleotide sequence: TGTGCCAGCAGTACCAACCAGGGAAGGGGAAAACTGTTTTTT. This gives the protein CASSTNQGRGKLFF.

This chain joins TRBV7-2 and TRBJ2-2, with 13 bases aligning to TRBD2. Germline trimming cut 3 bases from V and 4 bases from J; bases unmatched to any gene: 8. CDR3 length equals 18 residues. Germline CDR1 reads SGHTA; CDR2 reads FQGNSA. DNA for the CDR3: TGTGCCAGCAGCTTGAGAGGACTAGCGGGAGTTAGCACCGGGGAGCTGTTTTTT. It specifies CASSLRGLAGVSTGELFF.

The gene calls are TRBV7-2 and TRBJ2-5; D may be TRBD2 (6 bases). Trimming removed 5 bases at V and 5 bases at J, with 15 bases between. Germline V gene sequence: CDR1 SGHTA, CDR2 FQGNSA. The CDR3 length is 14 residues. Here the CDR3 reads CASSPRLVSETQYF. CDR3 DNA: TGTGCCAGCAGCCCCAGACTAGTATCCGAGACCCAGTACTTC. Filled out from reference TRBV7-2 and TRBJ2-5, the complete variable domain reads GAGVSQSPSNKVTEKGKDVELRCDPISGHTALYWYRQSLGQGLEFLIYFQGNSAPDKSGLPSDRFSAERTGGSVSTLTIQRTQQEDSAVYLCASSPRLVSETQYFGPGTRLLVL.

The chain links TRBV5-4 to TRBJ2-1; 7 bases map to TRBD2. Germline CDR1 reads SGHNT; CDR2 reads YYREEE (reference sequence). This CDR3 has 16 amino acids. Trimming at V came to 5 bases and at J to 6 bases, leaving 14 bases not matched to a gene. The DNA of the CDR3 is TGTGCCAGCAGTGGGGGGGGTTTCGATGGTGGCAATGAGCAGTTCTTC. Its translation is CASSGGGFDGGNEQFF.

The chain has TRBV7-2 and TRBJ2-6, with D possibly TRBD1 on 5 matching bases. Trimming removed 6 bases at V and 4 bases at J, with 10 bases between. There are 14 residues in the CDR3. Per the germline V gene, CDR1 is SGHTA and CDR2 is FQGNSA. CDR3 loop: CASRSGSGANVLTF. The CDR3 region has the DNA TGTGCCAGCAGATCAGGGTCAGGGGCCAACGTCCTGACTTTC.

The chain is built from TRBV27 and TRBJ2-3; weak D call: TRBD2 (6 bases). Trimming removed 6 bases at V and 0 bases at J, with 10 bases between. Germline lookup yields CDR1 MNHEY and CDR2 SMNVEV (reference sequence). The CDR3 has 14 amino acids. CDR3 DNA sequence: TGTGCCAGCAGACTAGCAGGGAGCACAGATACGCAGTATTTT. It is translated as CASRLAGSTDTQYF.

The V gene is TRBV5-1, the J gene TRBJ2-2; D call uncertain. This CDR3 is 15 amino acids long. The germline gives CDR1 SGHRS, CDR2 YFSETQ. V was trimmed by 0 bases and J by 2 bases, leaving 8 bases between them. Here the CDR3 DNA reads TGCGCCAGCAGCTTGGTTTCCTCCAACACCGGGGAGCTGTTTTTT. Translated, it gives CASSLVSSNTGELFF.

The V and J genes are TRBV18 and TRBJ2-2; D call uncertain. The CDR3 loop spans 13 amino acids. Germline CDR1 is KGHSH and CDR2 is LQKENI. The V and J ends lost 3 bases and 2 bases respectively, with 4 bases between them. CDR3 bases: TGTGCCAGCTCACCGGATAACACCGGGGAGCTGTTTTTT. Translating gives CASSPDNTGELFF. Based on the CDR3 plus reference TRBV18 and TRBJ2-2, the full variable domain is NAGVMQNPRHLVRRRGQEARLRCSPMKGHSHVYWYRQLPEEGLKFMVYLQKENIIDESGMPKERFSAEFPKEGPSILRIQQVVRGDSAAYFCASSPDNTGELFFGEGSRLTVL.

This chain uses TRBV4-2 with TRBJ1-2; 8 nucleotides match TRBD1. J gave up 4 bases and V 0 bases, and 7 bases lay outside the gene matches. In germline, CDR1 is LGHNA, CDR2 YNFKEQ. CDR3 length equals 16 residues. This CDR3 is CASSQDTTGGFYGYTF. CDR3 coding DNA: TGTGCCAGCAGCCAAGATACCACAGGGGGGTTCTATGGCTACACCTTC.

A few counts support this clone. The chain uses TRBV6-1 and TRBJ2-7; possibly TRBD2 for D (5 bases). Germline-derived CDR1 and CDR2 are MNHNS and SASEGT. V was clipped by 2 bases and J by 0 bases, with 11 bases between them. This CDR3 contains 15 residues. The CDR3 reads CASSEIVGSSYEQYF. CDR3 nucleotide sequence: TGTGCCAGCAGTGAAATTGTAGGGAGCTCCTACGAGCAGTACTTC.

V and J are TRBV5-1 and TRBJ2-1; 12 nucleotides line up with TRBD2. Germline V gene lookup returns CDR1 SGHRS and CDR2 YFSETQ. This CDR3 has 14 residues. Trimming cost V 4 bases and J 6 bases; bases outside gene matches: 2. CDR3 sequence: CASSQTSGSNEQFF. CDR3 DNA sequence: TGCGCCAGCAGCCAGACTAGCGGGAGCAATGAGCAGTTCTTC.

The CDR3 region has the DNA TGTGCCAGCAGCTTAAGGACTAGCGGGAGGGCTACGCAGTATTTT. It codes for CASSLRTSGRATQYF. The chain employs TRBV7-2 and TRBJ2-3, with TRBD2 matching over 15 bases. The germline gives CDR1 SGHTA, CDR2 FQGNSA. The J segment lost 8 bases and the V segment lost 2 bases, leaving 2 bases of the junction unmatched. There are 15 residues in the CDR3.

The rearrangement joins TRBV28 to TRBJ1-2; maybe TRBD1 (5 bases). The length of the CDR3 is 13 residues. Trimming took off 3 bases at V and 5 bases at J, with 10 bases between the two ends. Per germline, CDR1 MDHEN and CDR2 SYDVKM. The CDR3 region is CASSLSGRYGYTF. Here the CDR3 DNA reads TGTGCCAGCAGTTTGTCAGGGAGGTATGGCTACACCTTC.

V is TRBV19 and J is TRBJ2-3, with unresolved D. The V end was cut by 5 bases, the J end by 0 bases, with 12 bases between. Looked up from germline, CDR1 is LNHDA and CDR2 is SQIVND (reference sequence). This CDR3 spans 15 amino acids. The CDR3 DNA sequence: TGTGCCAGTAGTCCCCAAGGGCCGAGCACAGATACGCAGTATTTT. This sequence encodes CASSPQGPSTDTQYF.

The genes are TRBV11-2 and TRBJ1-1, with TRBD1 as a possible D gene (6 bases). CDR3 length: 14 amino acids. The V and J ends lost 4 bases and 4 bases respectively, with 13 bases between them. Germline V lookup: CDR1 SGHAT, CDR2 FQNNGV. The CDR3 nucleotides are TGTGCCAGCAGCTCCCAGGGAGGGGGCACTGAAGCTTTCTTT. Amino acid sequence: CASSSQGGGTEAFF.

The rearrangement links TRBV7-2 to TRBJ2-3, with a tentative D call TRBD2 (6 bases). V shed 5 bases and J shed 6 bases, with 9 bases lying between them. The CDR3 length is 12 residues. CDR1 is SGHTA, CDR2 FQGNSA, per germline. DNA of the CDR3: TGTGCCAGCAGCGTAACTAGCGATACGCAGTATTTT. It translates to CASSVTSDTQYF. Looking up the rest from reference TRBV7-2 and TRBJ2-3 gives the full variable domain: GAGVSQSPSNKVTEKGKDVELRCDPISGHTALYWYRQSLGQGLEFLIYFQGNSAPDKSGLPSDRFSAERTGGSVSTLTIQRTQQEDSAVYLCASSVTSDTQYFGPGTRLTVL.

The rearrangement uses TRBV18 and TRBJ1-2; 11 nucleotides line up with TRBD1. Germline V gene data show CDR1 as KGHSH and CDR2 as LQKENI. This CDR3 is 12 amino acids long. V dropped 6 bases and J dropped 6; count of bases not matched to a gene: 0. Here the CDR3 reads CASSDRGHGYTF. The CDR3 bases are TGTGCCAGCTCGGACAGGGGGCATGGCTACACCTTC. Based on the CDR3 plus reference TRBV18 and TRBJ1-2, the full variable domain is NAGVMQNPRHLVRRRGQEARLRCSPMKGHSHVYWYRQLPEEGLKFMVYLQKENIIDESGMPKERFSAEFPKEGPSILRIQQVVRGDSAAYFCASSDRGHGYTFGSGTRLTVV.

V and J are TRBV4-3 and TRBJ2-7, with a tentative D call TRBD1 (6 bases). V was cut by 0 bases and J by 2 bases, with 17 bases left in between. The CDR3 runs 17 residues. Germline CDR1 reads LGHNA; CDR2 reads YSLEER. The DNA of the CDR3 is TGCGCCAGCAGCCAAGATCTTGGGGGCTTCGGTACCTACGAGCAGTACTTC. Translated: CASSQDLGGFGTYEQYF.

V gene TRBV7-2 combines with J gene TRBJ2-1, with D possibly TRBD2 on 5 matching bases. There are 15 residues in the CDR3. CDR1 is SGHTA, CDR2 FQGNSA, per germline. V lost 5 bases, J lost 6 bases, and 17 bases lay in between. In DNA form, the CDR3 reads TGTGCCAGCAGCCGTGGACTGGATGGGGTCAATGAGCAGTTCTTC. Translated: CASSRGLDGVNEQFF.

The chain couples TRBV9 to TRBJ2-1; TRBD2 matches 9 bases. The CDR3 has 15 amino acids. With 6 bases clipped from V and 0 bases from J, the junction kept 4 bases outside the gene matches. Germline CDR1 SGDLS, CDR2 YYNGEE. In DNA, the CDR3 is TGTGCCAGCACGACTAGCGGCACCTCCTACAATGAGCAGTTCTTC. Its translation is CASTTSGTSYNEQFF.

The chain combines TRBV5-4 with TRBJ2-1, with 8 positions matching TRBD1. The V and J ends lost 4 bases and 4 bases, in that order; junction bases with no gene match: 4. CDR3 length: 14 amino acids. Looked up from germline, CDR1 is SGHNT and CDR2 is YYREEE (reference sequence). The CDR3, as DNA: TGTGCCAGCAGCCAAAGGACAGGGTACAATGAGCAGTTCTTC. Its protein is CASSQRTGYNEQFF.

The V call is TRBV5-1, the J call TRBJ2-5; a weak D match, TRBD2 (5 bases). Germline V gene sequence: CDR1 SGHRS, CDR2 YFSETQ. This CDR3 has 12 amino acids. Trimming left V 7 bases short and J 5 bases short, with 12 bases between. The CDR3 DNA sequence: TGCGCCAGCGGGGAGTCATGGGAGACCCAGTACTTC. This encodes CASGESWETQYF.

The rearrangement links TRBV6-1 to TRBJ2-3; 7 nucleotides match TRBD1. V shed 6 bases and J 1 base; nucleotides not matched to a gene: 7. The CDR3 totals 15 residues. Germline CDR1 MNHNS, CDR2 SASEGT. CDR3 DNA: TGTGCCAGCAGACCCACCACAGGGGGCACAGATACGCAGTATTTT. Protein: CASRPTTGGTDTQYF.

J is TRBJ2-2 and V is TRBV9, with a weak D call TRBD1 (6 bases). The CDR3 has 14 amino acids. The ends were cut back, 3 bases at V and 6 bases at J, with 12 bases in the middle. Germline CDR1 and CDR2: SGDLS and YYNGEE. The CDR3 protein is CASSGAGAAGELFF. CDR3 bases: TGTGCCAGCAGCGGGGCAGGGGCCGCCGGGGAGCTGTTTTTT.

V usage is TRBV30 and J usage is TRBJ2-1; maybe TRBD2 (5 bases). The CDR3 has 13 residues. V lost 4 bases and J lost 9, with 16 bases in between. From germline, CDR1 is GTSNPN and CDR2 SVGIG (reference sequence). CDR3: CAWKSAGWGEQFF. DNA of the CDR3: TGTGCCTGGAAATCGGCGGGTTGGGGTGAGCAGTTCTTC.

The chain recombines TRBV7-9 with TRBJ1-4; D uncertain. With 3 bases removed from V and 4 bases from J, the gap between germline ends came to 12 bases. The CDR3 is 15 residues long. Per the germline V gene, CDR1 is SEHNR and CDR2 is FQNEAQ (reference sequence). This CDR3 reads CASSFPPPYNEKLFF. The CDR3 DNA sequence: TGTGCCAGCAGCTTCCCGCCCCCCTATAATGAAAAACTGTTTTTT.

This clone was seen more than once but under ten times. This chain joins TRBV4-2 and TRBJ2-7; D remains ambiguous. Germline values: CDR1 LGHNA, CDR2 YNFKEQ. Trimming stripped 1 base from V and 4 bases from J, with 8 bases between. This CDR3 region has 13 residues. The CDR3 loop reads CASSQASRYEQYF. The CDR3 DNA reads TGTGCCAGCAGCCAAGCGTCGCGATACGAGCAGTACTTC.

This clone was observed at least ten times. The chain carries TRBV10-3 and TRBJ1-1; 7 bases are shared with TRBD1. Germline lookup yields CDR1 ENHRY and CDR2 SYGVKD. J gave up 10 bases and V 7 bases, and 12 bases lay outside the gene matches. There are 13 residues in the CDR3. CDR3 nucleotides: TGTGCCATCAAGGGAGGGGGCGGCGGGCGAGCTTTCTTT. This sequence encodes CAIKGGGGGRAFF.

The gene calls are TRBV19 and TRBJ1-5; a possible D gene is TRBD1 (5 bases). This CDR3 contains 14 residues. The V gene lost 10 bases and the J gene lost 0 bases, with 13 bases spanning the gap. From germline, CDR1 is LNHDA and CDR2 SQIVND (reference sequence). The CDR3 is CATRTRYSNQPQHF. CDR3 sequence (DNA): TGTGCCACTCGGACACGCTATAGCAATCAGCCCCAGCATTTT.

With regard to this clone: The sample has other DNA sequences that encode this CDR3 too. This chain links TRBV6-1 with TRBJ2-5, with D unclear. This CDR3 region has 12 residues. The V end lost 5 bases, the J end lost 2 bases, and 6 bases lay between the germline ends. Looked up from germline, CDR1 is MNHNS and CDR2 is SASEGT. The CDR3 reads CASSLSQETQYF. In DNA form, the CDR3 reads TGTGCCAGCAGTCTTTCTCAAGAGACCCAGTACTTC.